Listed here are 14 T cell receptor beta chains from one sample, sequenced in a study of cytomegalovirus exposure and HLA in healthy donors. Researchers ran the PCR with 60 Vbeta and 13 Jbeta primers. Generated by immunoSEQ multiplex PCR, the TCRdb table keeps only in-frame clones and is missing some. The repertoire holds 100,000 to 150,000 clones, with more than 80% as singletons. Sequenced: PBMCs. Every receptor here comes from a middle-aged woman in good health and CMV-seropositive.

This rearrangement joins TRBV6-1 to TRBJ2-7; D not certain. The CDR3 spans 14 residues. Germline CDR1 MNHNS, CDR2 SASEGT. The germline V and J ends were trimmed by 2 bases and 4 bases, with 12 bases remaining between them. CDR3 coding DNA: TGTGCCAGCAGTGAAATGCAACAGTCGTACGAGCAGTACTTC. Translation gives CASSEMQQSYEQYF.

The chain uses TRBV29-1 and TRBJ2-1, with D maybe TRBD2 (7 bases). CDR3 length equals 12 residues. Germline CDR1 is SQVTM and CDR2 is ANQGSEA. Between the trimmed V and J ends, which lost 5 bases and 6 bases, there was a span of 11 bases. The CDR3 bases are TGCAGCGTTAGGGGGGGGAGCAATGAGCAGTTCTTC. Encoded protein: CSVRGGSNEQFF.

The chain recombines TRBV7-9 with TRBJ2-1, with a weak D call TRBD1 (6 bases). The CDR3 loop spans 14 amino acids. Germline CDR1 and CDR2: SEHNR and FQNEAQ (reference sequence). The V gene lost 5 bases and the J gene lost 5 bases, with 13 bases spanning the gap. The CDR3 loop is CASSPYTGHNEQFF. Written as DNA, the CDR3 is TGTGCCAGCAGCCCCTACACAGGGCACAATGAGCAGTTCTTC.

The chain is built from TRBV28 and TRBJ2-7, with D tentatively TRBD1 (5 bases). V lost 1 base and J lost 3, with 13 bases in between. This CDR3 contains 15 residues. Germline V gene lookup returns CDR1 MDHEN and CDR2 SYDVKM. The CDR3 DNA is TGTGCCAGCAGTTTATCAGGGTTGGGGATCTACGAGCAGTACTTC. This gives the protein CASSLSGLGIYEQYF.

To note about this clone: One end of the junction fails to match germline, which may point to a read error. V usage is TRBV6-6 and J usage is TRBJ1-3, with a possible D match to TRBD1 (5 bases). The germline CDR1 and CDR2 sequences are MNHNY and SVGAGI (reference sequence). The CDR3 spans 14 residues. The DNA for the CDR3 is TGTGCCAGCCTCCTAGGGGTGGTTGGAAGCACCATATATTTT. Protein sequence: CASLLGVVGSTIYF.

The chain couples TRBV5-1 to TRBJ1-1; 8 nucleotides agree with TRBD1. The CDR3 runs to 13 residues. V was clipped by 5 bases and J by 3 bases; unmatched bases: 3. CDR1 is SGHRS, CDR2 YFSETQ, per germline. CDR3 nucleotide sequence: TGCGCCAGCAGACACAGGGGGGACACTGAAGCTTTCTTT. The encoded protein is CASRHRGDTEAFF.

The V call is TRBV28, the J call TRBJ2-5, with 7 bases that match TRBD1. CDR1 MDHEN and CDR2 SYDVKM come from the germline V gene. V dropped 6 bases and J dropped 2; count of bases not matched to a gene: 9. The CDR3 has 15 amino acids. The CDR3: CASSQKRDRQETQYF. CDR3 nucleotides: TGTGCCAGCAGCCAGAAAAGGGACAGACAAGAGACCCAGTACTTC.

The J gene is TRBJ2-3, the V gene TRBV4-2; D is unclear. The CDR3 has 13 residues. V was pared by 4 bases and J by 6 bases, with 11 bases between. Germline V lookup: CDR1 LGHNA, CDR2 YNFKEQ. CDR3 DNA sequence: TGTGCCAGCAGCCCAGAACCGCGGGATACGCAGTATTTT. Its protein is CASSPEPRDTQYF.

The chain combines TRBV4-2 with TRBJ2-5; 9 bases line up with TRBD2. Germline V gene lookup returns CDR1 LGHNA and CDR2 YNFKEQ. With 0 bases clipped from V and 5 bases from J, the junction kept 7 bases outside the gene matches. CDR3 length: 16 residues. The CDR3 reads CASSQEWREGRETQYF. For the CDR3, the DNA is TGTGCCAGCAGCCAAGAGTGGCGGGAGGGCCGGGAGACCCAGTACTTC.

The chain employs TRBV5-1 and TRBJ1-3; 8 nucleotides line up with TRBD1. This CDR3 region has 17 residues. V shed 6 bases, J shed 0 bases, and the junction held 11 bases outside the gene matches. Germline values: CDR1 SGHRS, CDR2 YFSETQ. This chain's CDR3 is CASTRTGIMSSGNTIYF. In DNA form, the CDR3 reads TGCGCCAGCACCCGGACAGGGATAATGAGCTCTGGAAACACCATATATTTT.

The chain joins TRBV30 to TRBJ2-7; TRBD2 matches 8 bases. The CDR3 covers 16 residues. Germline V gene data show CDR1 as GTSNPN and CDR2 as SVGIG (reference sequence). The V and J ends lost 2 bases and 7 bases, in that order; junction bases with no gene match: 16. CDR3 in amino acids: CAWSPRLIVPGGEQYF. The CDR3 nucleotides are TGTGCCTGGAGTCCCCGCCTAATTGTTCCGGGGGGGGAGCAGTACTTC.

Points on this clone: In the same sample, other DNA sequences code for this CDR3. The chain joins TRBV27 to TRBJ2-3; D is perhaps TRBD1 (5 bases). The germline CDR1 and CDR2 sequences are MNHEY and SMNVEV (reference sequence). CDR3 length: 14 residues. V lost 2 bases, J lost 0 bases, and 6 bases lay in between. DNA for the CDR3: TGTGCCAGCAGTTTAAGGGGTAGCACAGATACGCAGTATTTT. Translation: CASSLRGSTDTQYF.

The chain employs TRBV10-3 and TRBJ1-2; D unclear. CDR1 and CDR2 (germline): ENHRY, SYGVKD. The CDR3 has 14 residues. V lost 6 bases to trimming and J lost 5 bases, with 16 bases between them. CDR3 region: CAIRPSGSEYGYTF. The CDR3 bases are TGTGCCATCAGGCCCTCCGGGTCCGAATATGGCTACACCTTC.

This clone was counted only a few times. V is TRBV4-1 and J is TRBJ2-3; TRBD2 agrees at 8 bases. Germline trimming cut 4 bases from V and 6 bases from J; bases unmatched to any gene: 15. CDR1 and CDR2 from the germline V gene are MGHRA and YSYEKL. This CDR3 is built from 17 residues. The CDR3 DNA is TGCGCCAGCAGCCCCCCCCTCCGGGGGGGAAGTGGCGATACGCAGTATTTT. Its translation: CASSPPLRGGSGDTQYF.